This TCR beta chain emerged from a study of CD8+ T cells in alopecia areata. Treatment described: oral pan-JAK inhibitor, 5-10 mg twice daily. Germline CDR1 SQVTM, CDR2 ANQGSEA. The CDR3 covers 14 residues. V lost 7 bases, J lost 0 bases, and 8 bases stayed unmatched. Following RNA extraction, reverse transcription yielded cDNA that acted as the sequencing template. Repertoires were generated with immunoSEQ multiplex PCR, while TCRdb's copy carries only in-frame clones and drops some. This table has 150,000 to 200,000 clones, around 58% appearing once. V is TRBV29-1 and J is TRBJ2-7; TRBD2 matches 8 bases. The sample consisted of CD4+ T cells sorted from blood, taken between weeks 55 and 65, from a patient treated with tofacitinib. This TCR was sampled from a human donor with alopecia areata. In DNA form, the CDR3 reads TGCAGCGGCGCCGGGACTAGAGGCTCCTACGAGCAGTACTTC. Translated: CSGAGTRGSYEQYF.